This T cell receptor beta chain was identified in a study of T cells in Graves' hyperthyroidism and ophthalmopathy. This CDR3 contains 16 residues. V was clipped by 4 bases and J by 6 bases; unmatched bases: 9. Germline values: CDR1 SGHTA, CDR2 FQGNSA. Regions amplified from RNA transcripts were the TCR beta CDR3 regions. First-round RT-PCR with HTBI primers amplified the TCR CDR3 region. TCRdb re-called the multiplex PCR reads with MiXCR, one entry per CDR3 protein. The sample has around 620,000 distinct CDR3 sequences, about half seen once; the top ten hold around a fifth. This chain connects TRBV7-2 to TRBJ2-2, with 9 bases fitting TRBD1. The clonotype originates from an adult woman with Graves' disease, either hyperthyroidism or ophthalmopathy (not recorded which). The sample consisted of peripheral blood or thyroid tissue (not recorded which). This CDR3 reads CASSSTRTGVSGELFF. The CDR3 DNA reads as TGTGCCAGCAGCTCGACCAGGACAGGGGTCTCCGGGGAGCTGTTTTTT.